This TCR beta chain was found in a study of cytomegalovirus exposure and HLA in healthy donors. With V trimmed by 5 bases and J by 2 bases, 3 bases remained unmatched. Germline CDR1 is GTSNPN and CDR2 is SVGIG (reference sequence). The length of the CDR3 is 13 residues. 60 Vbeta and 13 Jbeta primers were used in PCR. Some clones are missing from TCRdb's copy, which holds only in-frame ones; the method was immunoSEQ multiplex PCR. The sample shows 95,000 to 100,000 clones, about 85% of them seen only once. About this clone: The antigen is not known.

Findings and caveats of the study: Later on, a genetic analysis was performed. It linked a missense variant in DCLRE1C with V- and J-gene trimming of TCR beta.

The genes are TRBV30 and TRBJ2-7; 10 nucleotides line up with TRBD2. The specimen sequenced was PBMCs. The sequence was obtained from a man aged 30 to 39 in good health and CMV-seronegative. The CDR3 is CAWLTSGPYEQYF. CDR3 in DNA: TGTGCCTGGTTGACTAGCGGGCCCTACGAGCAGTACTTC. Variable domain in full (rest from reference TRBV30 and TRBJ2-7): SQTIHQWPATLVQPVGSPLSLECTVEGTSNPNLYWYRQAAGRGLQLLFYSVGIGQISSEVPQNLSASRPQDRQFILSSKKLLLSDSGFYLCAWLTSGPYEQYFGPGTRLTVT.